This T cell receptor beta chain was recovered during a study of shared clonotypes between healthy human individuals. Findings of the study overall: It was the few donors that limited the genetic and exposure-history diversity represented.

Deep level was the assay's run setting. Roughly 200 ng DNA, about 30,000 T cell genomes, went into each sorted-subset replicate PCR. Here immunoSEQ multiplex PCR was the method, and the copy in TCRdb shows in-frame clones only, minus some. This sample carries more than 2 million clones, approximately 94% of them seen once, and the ten largest clones take more than 0.95%. A remark on this clone: The antigen remains unidentified.

Only CD45RO-negative cells positively selected for CCR7 counted as naive CD8 cells, so terminally differentiated effector memory CD45RA+ cells were excluded. The healthy adult donors were HIV-negative and reported no recent acute infections or vaccinations. V was shortened by 5 bases and J by 2 bases, with 15 bases between the two germline ends. The length of the CDR3 is 15 residues. CDR1 and CDR2 (germline): SGHNT, YYREEE (reference sequence). The genes are TRBV5-4 and TRBJ2-3, with D perhaps matching TRBD2 (6 bases). Specimen: naive CD8+ T cells sorted from blood. The TCR originated in a man aged 18 to 35 in good health. Here the CDR3 reads CASSLTGLNTDTQYF. As DNA, the CDR3 is TGTGCCAGCAGTTTAACCGGACTAAACACAGATACGCAGTATTTT.